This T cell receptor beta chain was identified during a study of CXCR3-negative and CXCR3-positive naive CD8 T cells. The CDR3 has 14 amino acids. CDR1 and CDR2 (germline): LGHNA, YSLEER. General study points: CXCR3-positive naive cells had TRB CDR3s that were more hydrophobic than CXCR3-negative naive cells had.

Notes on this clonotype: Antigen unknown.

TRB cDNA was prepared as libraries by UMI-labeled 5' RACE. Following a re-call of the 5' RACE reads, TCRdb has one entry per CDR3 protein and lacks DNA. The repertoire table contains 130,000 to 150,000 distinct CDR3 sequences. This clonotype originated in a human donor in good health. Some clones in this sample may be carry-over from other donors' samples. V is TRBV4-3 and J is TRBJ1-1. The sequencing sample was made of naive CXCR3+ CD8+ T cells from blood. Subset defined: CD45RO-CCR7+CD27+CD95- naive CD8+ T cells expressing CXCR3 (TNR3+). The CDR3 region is CASSQYSVNTEAFF.